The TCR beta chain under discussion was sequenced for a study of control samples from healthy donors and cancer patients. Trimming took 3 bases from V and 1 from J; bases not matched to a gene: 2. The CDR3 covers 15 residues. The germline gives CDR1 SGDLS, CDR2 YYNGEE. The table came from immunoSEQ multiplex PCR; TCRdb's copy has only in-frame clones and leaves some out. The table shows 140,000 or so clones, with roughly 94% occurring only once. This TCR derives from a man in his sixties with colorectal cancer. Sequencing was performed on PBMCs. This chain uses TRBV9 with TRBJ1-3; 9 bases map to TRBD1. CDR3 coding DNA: TGTGCCAGCAGCGCTGGGACAGGGTCTGGAAACACCATATATTTT. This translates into CASSAGTGSGNTIYF.